Each of the 13 T cell receptor beta chains below was sequenced from the same sample in a study of T cell responses to AZD1222 COVID-19 vaccine. Here immunoSEQ multiplex PCR was the method, and the copy in TCRdb shows in-frame clones only, minus some. The sample carries under 150,000 clones, 80% to 95% recorded once. Sequenced here: peripheral blood, sampled on day 0 of AZD1222 vaccination. These receptors came from an adult in good health.

This chain uses TRBV5-1 with TRBJ1-2; TRBD1 is a possible D gene (5 bases). Trimming stripped 5 bases from V and 6 bases from J, with 14 bases between. Germline loops: CDR1 SGHRS, CDR2 YFSETQ. The CDR3 runs 13 residues. Here the CDR3 DNA reads TGCGCCAGCAGGGGCGCGGGGGGTAATGGCTACACCTTC. Translating it yields CASRGAGGNGYTF. Drawing the rest from reference TRBV5-1 and TRBJ1-2, the complete variable domain is KAGVTQTPRYLIKTRGQQVTLSCSPISGHRSVSWYQQTPGQGLQFLFEYFSETQRNKGNFPGRFSGRQFSNSRSEMNVSTLELGDSALYLCASRGAGGNGYTFGSGTRLTVV.

The chain employs TRBV28 and TRBJ1-2; D is uncertain. The V end was cut by 10 bases, the J end by 8 bases, with 14 bases between. The CDR3 has 11 residues. Germline V gene lookup returns CDR1 MDHEN and CDR2 SYDVKM. The CDR3 coding sequence is TGTGCCACTGCCGGGTTGGGGGGCTACACCTTC. Translation: CATAGLGGYTF.

J is TRBJ2-5 and V is TRBV4-2; TRBD2 matches at 8 bases. The CDR3 covers 14 residues. J lost 4 bases, V lost 4 bases, and 5 bases had no gene match. Germline-derived CDR1 and CDR2 are LGHNA and YNFKEQ. The CDR3 nucleotides read TGTGCCAGCAGCCCTCGGGGGGGCGGAGAGACCCAGTACTTC. The encoded protein is CASSPRGGGETQYF.

In regard to this clone: The sample holds other DNA sequences that translate to the same CDR3. The chain combines TRBV19 with TRBJ1-5; no reliable D call. V lost 1 base and J lost 4, with 8 bases in between. Germline V gene data show CDR1 as LNHDA and CDR2 as SQIVND (reference sequence). The CDR3 covers 14 residues. The CDR3 loop reads CASSIVGGNQPQHF. CDR3 in DNA: TGTGCCAGTAGTATAGTAGGAGGGAATCAGCCCCAGCATTTT.

This clone has only a few counts. V and J are TRBV20-1 and TRBJ1-1; D unresolved. CDR3 size: 14 residues. V lost 3 bases and J 0 bases, leaving 11 bases between the germline ends. CDR1 and CDR2 (germline): DFQATT, SNEGSKA (reference sequence). The CDR3 bases are TGCAGTGCTAGTAGTACACACATGAACACTGAAGCTTTCTTT. Translation: CSASSTHMNTEAFF.

CDR3 coding DNA: TGTGCCTGGAGTGTCCAGGGCGCAGTCCACGAGCAGTACTTC. Translating gives CAWSVQGAVHEQYF. The rearrangement joins TRBV30 to TRBJ2-7, with a tentative D call TRBD1 (5 bases). The V end was cut by 0 bases, the J end by 5 bases, with 14 bases between. The germline V gene has CDR1 GTSNPN and CDR2 SVGIG (reference sequence). The CDR3 consists of 14 residues.

V gene TRBV9 combines with J gene TRBJ2-2, with 8 nucleotides matching TRBD1. The CDR3 totals 15 residues. Germline trimming cut 3 bases from V and 3 bases from J; bases unmatched to any gene: 4. Germline loops: CDR1 SGDLS, CDR2 YYNGEE. In DNA, the CDR3 is TGTGCCAGCAGCGCCAGGGGGCGGGACACCGGGGAGCTGTTTTTT. Translated, it gives CASSARGRDTGELFF.

V is TRBV28 and J is TRBJ1-2, with 8 bases matching TRBD1. The CDR3 extends over 12 amino acids. Germline-derived CDR1 and CDR2 are MDHEN and SYDVKM. Losses at the gene ends were 6 bases for V and 5 bases for J; bases not matched to a gene: 2. CDR3 sequence: CASRQGDYGYTF. For the CDR3, the DNA is TGTGCCAGCAGACAGGGGGATTATGGCTACACCTTC.

The CDR3 DNA reads as TGTGCCAGCAGCGACGGGGTCAAACCGGTAACTAACTATGGCTACACCTTC. Protein sequence: CASSDGVKPVTNYGYTF. This sequence joins TRBV9 and TRBJ1-2; D remains unclear. Germline-derived CDR1 and CDR2 are SGDLS and YYNGEE. The CDR3 spans 17 residues. V lost 3 bases, J lost 0 bases, and 18 bases lay in between.

The genes are TRBV6-5 and TRBJ2-1; D gene uncertain. Germline lookup yields CDR1 MNHEY and CDR2 SVGAGI. The CDR3 length is 13 residues. V was clipped by 6 bases and J by 6 bases, with 12 bases between them. DNA of the CDR3: TGTGCCAGCAGGACCTTTGACCTCAATGAGCAGTTCTTC. It codes for CASRTFDLNEQFF.

Turning to this clone: At the DNA level, this CDR3 is encoded by other sequences in the same sample as well. The chain uses TRBV19 and TRBJ2-3; TRBD2 is a possible D gene (5 bases). This CDR3 region has 14 residues. The V end was cut by 3 bases, the J end by 0 bases, with 7 bases between. Germline values: CDR1 LNHDA, CDR2 SQIVND (reference sequence). CDR3 sequence reads: CASSIRGSTDTQYF. The DNA of the CDR3 is TGTGCCAGTAGTATCCGGGGAAGCACAGATACGCAGTATTTT.

CDR3 in amino acids: CASSERGDTEAFF. The CDR3 DNA is TGTGCCAGCAGCGAGAGGGGGGATACTGAAGCTTTCTTT. The J gene is TRBJ1-1, the V gene TRBV9; D is perhaps TRBD1 (6 bases). With 3 bases removed from V and 5 bases from J, the gap between germline ends came to 11 bases. This CDR3 has 13 residues. Germline lookup yields CDR1 SGDLS and CDR2 YYNGEE.

The J gene is TRBJ1-1, the V gene TRBV25-1; D perhaps matches TRBD1 (5 bases). This CDR3 comprises 13 residues. Trimming cost V 6 bases and J 4 bases, with 12 bases left between them. Germline V gene lookup returns CDR1 MGHDK and CDR2 SYGVNS. CDR3 nucleotide sequence: TGTGCCAGCAGAGCAACGGGGGGCACTGAAGCTTTCTTT. This codes for CASRATGGTEAFF.